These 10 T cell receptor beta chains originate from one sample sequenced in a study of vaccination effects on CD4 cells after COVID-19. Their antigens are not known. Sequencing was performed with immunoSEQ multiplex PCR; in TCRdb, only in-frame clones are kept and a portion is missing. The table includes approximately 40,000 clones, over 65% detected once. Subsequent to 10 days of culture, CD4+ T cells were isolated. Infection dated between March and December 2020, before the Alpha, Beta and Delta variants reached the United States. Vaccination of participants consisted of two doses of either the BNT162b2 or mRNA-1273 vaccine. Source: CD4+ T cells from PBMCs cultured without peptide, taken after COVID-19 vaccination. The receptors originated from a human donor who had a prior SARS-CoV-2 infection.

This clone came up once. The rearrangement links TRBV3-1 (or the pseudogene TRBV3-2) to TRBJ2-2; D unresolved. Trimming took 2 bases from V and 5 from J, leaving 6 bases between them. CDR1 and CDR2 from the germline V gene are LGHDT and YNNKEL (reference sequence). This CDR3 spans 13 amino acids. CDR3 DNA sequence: TGTGCCAGCAGCCAAACCAGAACCGGGGAGCTGTTTTTT. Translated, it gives CASSQTRTGELFF.

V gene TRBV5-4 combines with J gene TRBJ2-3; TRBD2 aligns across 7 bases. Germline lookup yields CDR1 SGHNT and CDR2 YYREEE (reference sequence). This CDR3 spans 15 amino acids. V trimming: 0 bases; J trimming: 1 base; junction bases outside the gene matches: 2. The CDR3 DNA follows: TGTGCCAGCAGCTTGGTACGGGGGGGCACAGATACGCAGTATTTT. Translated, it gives CASSLVRGGTDTQYF. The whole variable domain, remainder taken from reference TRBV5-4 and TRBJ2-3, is ETGVTQSPTHLIKTRGQQVTLRCSSQSGHNTVSWYQQALGQGPQFIFQYYREEENGRGNFPPRFSGLQFPNYSSELNVNALELDDSALYLCASSLVRGGTDTQYFGPGTRLTVL.

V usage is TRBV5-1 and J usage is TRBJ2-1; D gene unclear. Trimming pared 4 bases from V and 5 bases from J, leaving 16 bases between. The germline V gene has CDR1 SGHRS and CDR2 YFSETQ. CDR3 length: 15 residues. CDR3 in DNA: TGCGCCAGCAGCGTAGGGCGAGCCCTAGACAATGAGCAGTTCTTC. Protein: CASSVGRALDNEQFF.

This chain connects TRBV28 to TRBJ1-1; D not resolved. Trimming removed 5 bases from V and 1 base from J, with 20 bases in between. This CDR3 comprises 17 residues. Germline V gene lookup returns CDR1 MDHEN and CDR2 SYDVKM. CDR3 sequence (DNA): TGTGCCAGCAGTCCCCTAGAATCCTGGCCCGGGAACACTGAAGCTTTCTTT. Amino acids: CASSPLESWPGNTEAFF. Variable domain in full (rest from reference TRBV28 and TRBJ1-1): DVKVTQSSRYLVKRTGEKVFLECVQDMDHENMFWYRQDPGLGLRLIYFSYDVKMKEKGDIPEGYSVSREKKERFSLILESASTNQTSMYLCASSPLESWPGNTEAFFGQGTRLTVV.

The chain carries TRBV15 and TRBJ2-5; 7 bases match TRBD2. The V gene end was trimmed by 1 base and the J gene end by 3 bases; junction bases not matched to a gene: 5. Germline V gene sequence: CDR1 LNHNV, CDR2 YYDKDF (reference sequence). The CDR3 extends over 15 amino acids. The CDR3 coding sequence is TGTGCCACCAGCAGAGGCGGACTAGGGGAAGAGACCCAGTACTTC. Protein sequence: CATSRGGLGEETQYF.

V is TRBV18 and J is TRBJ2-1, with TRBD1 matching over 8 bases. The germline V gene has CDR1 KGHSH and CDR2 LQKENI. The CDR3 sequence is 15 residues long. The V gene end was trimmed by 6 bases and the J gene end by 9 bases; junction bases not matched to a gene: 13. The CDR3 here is CASSQETGAAVEQFF. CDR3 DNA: TGTGCCAGCTCGCAAGAGACAGGGGCCGCGGTTGAGCAGTTCTTC.

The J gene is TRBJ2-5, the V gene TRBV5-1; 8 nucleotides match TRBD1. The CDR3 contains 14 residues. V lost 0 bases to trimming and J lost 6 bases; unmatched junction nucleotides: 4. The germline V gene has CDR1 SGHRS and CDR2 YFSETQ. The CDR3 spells CASSLATGAQTQYF. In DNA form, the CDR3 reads TGCGCCAGCAGCTTGGCGACAGGGGCGCAGACCCAGTACTTC.

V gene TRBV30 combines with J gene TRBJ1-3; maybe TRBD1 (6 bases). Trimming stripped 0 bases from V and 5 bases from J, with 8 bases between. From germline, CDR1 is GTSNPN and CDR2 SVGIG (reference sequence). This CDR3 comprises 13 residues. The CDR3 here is CAWSVTGRNTIYF. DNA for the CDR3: TGTGCCTGGAGTGTAACAGGGAGAAACACCATATATTTT.

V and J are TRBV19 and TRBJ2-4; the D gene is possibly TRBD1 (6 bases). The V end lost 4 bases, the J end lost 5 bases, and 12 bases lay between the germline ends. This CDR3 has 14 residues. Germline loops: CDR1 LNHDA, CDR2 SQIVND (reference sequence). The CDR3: CASSKTRTENIQYF. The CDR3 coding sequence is TGTGCCAGTAGTAAAACCAGGACAGAAAACATTCAGTACTTC.

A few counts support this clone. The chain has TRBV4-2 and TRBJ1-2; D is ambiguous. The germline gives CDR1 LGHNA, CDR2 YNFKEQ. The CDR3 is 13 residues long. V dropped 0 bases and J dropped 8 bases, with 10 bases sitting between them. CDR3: CASSQDYRGGYTF. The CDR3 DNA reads TGTGCCAGCAGCCAAGATTATCGAGGAGGCTACACCTTC.